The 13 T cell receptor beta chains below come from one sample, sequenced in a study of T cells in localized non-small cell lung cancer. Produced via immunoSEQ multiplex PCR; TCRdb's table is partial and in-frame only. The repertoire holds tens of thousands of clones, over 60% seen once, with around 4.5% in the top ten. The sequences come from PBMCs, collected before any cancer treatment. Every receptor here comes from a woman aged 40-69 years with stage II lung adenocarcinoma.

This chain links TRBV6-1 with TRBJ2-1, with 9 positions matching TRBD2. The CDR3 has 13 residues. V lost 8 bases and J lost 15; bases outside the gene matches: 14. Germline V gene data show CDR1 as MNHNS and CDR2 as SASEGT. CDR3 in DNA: TGTGCCAGCCCTAGCGGGGATGCTTCTGTTGGGTTCTTC. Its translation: CASPSGDASVGFF.

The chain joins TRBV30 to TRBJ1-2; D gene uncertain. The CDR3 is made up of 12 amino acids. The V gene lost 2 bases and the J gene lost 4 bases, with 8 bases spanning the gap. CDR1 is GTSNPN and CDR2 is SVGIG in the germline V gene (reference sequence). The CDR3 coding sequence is TGTGCCTGGAGTAAATCCTCCTATGGCTACACCTTC. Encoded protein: CAWSKSSYGYTF.

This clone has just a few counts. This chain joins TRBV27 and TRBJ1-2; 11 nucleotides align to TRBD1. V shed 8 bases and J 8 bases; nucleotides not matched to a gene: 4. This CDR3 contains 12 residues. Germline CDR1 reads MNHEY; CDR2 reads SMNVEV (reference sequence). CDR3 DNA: TGTGCCAGCGGGACAGGGGGAAGAGGCTACACCTTC. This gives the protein CASGTGGRGYTF.

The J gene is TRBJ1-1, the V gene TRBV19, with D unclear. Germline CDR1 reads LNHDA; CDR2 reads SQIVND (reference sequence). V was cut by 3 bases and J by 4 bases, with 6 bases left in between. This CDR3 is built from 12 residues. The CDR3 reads CASSILGTEAFF. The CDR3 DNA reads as TGTGCCAGTAGTATCCTCGGCACTGAAGCTTTCTTT.

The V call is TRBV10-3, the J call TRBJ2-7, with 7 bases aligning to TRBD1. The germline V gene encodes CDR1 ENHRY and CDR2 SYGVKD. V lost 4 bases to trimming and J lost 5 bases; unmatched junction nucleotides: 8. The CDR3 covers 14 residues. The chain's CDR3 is CAISGVTGIDEQYF. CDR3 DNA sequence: TGTGCCATCAGTGGAGTGACAGGGATCGACGAGCAGTACTTC.

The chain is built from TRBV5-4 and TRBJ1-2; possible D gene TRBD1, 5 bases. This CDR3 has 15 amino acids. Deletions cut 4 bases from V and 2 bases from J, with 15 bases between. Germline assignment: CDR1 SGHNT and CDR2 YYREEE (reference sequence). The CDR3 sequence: CASSHPRGGNYGYTF. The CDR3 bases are TGTGCCAGCAGCCACCCTAGGGGAGGGAACTATGGCTACACCTTC. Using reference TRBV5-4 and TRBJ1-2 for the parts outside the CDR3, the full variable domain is ETGVTQSPTHLIKTRGQQVTLRCSSQSGHNTVSWYQQALGQGPQFIFQYYREEENGRGNFPPRFSGLQFPNYSSELNVNALELDDSALYLCASSHPRGGNYGYTFGSGTRLTVV.

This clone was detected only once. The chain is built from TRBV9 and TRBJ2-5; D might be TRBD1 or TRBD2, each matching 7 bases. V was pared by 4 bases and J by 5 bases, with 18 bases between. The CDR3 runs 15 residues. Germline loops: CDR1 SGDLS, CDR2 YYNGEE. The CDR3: CASSPPGGGRETQYF. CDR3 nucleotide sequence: TGTGCCAGCAGCCCCCCAGGGGGGGGGCGGGAGACCCAGTACTTC.

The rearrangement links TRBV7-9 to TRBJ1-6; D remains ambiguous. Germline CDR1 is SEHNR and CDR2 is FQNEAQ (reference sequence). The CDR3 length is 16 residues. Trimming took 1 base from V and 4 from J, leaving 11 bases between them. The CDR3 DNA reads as TGTGCCAGCAGCTTAGGACCTATTTCTTATAATTCACCCCTCCACTTT. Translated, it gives CASSLGPISYNSPLHF.

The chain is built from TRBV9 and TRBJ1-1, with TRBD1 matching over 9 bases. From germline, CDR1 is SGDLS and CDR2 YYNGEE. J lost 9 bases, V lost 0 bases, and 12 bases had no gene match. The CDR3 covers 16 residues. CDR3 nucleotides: TGTGCCAGCAGCGTAGGGCCCGGGACAGGGAATCTAAAAGCTTTCTTT. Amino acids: CASSVGPGTGNLKAFF.

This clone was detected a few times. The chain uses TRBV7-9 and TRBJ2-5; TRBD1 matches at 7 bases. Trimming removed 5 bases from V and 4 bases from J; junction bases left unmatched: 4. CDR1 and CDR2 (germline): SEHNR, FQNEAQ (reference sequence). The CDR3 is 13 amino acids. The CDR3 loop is CASSQNRGETQYF. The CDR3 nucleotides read TGTGCCAGCAGCCAAAACAGGGGAGAGACCCAGTACTTC.

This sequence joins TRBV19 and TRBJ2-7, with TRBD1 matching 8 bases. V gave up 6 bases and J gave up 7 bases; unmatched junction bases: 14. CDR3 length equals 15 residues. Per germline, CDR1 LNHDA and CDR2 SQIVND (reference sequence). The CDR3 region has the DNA TGTGCCAGTAGCAGGGCCTGGACAGGGTCGGGTGAGCAGTACTTC. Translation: CASSRAWTGSGEQYF.

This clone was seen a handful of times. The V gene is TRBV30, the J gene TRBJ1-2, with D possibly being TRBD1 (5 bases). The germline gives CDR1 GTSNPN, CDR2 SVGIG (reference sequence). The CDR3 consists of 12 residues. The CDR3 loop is CASDIGGYGYTF. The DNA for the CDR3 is TGTGCTTCGGACATTGGGGGGTATGGCTACACCTTC. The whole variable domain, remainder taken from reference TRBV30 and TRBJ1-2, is SQTIHQWPATLVQPVGSPLSLECTVEGTSNPNLYWYRQAAGRGLQLLFYSVGIGQISSEVPQNLSASRPQDRQFILSSKKLLLSDSGFYLCASDIGGYGYTFGSGTRLTVV.

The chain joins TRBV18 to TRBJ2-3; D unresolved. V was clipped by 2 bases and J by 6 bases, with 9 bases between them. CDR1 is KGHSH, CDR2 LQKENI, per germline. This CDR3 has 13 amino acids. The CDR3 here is CASSPGFLDTQYF. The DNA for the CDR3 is TGTGCCAGCTCACCAGGCTTTCTGGATACGCAGTATTTT.